This T cell receptor beta chain was observed in a study of T cell repertoires and Cas9 in healthy adults. Looking at the study overall: Characterization of SpCas9-reactive CD4 and CD8 T cells covered multi-effector potency, cytotoxicity and lineage. Study-level points and caveats: SpCas9-reactive regulatory T cells reportedly mitigated SpCas9-reactive effector T cells in vitro.

In the case of this clone: Its antigen is as yet unknown.

The CDR3 runs to 12 residues. With V trimmed by 8 bases and J by 2 bases, 2 bases remained unmatched. CDR1 and CDR2 from the germline V gene are MDHEN and SYDVKM. Sequenced by immunoSEQ multiplex PCR; TCRdb stores in-frame clones only, minus some. The sample shows about 22,000 clones, roughly 92% of them seen only once. Sequencing was carried out using CD4+ effector T cells (CD127+, CD25-, CD137-, CD154-) from PBMCs; culture status not recorded. V and J are TRBV28 and TRBJ1-2, with 7 bases aligning to TRBD1. This TCR came from a human donor in good health. The CDR3 DNA reads as TGTGCCAGCCAGACAGGGAACTATGGCTACACCTTC. This encodes CASQTGNYGYTF.